This record looks at one TCR beta chain sequence and its context. The entry originates in a study of blood T cell repertoires in COVID-19. Source study methods: The assay estimated nucleated cells by amplifying reference gene primers. Only in-frame clones appear in the TCRdb table, and some are missing; sequencing was by immunoSEQ multiplex PCR. V and J calls and clone size are those listed in that table; D and trimming were worked out from the DNA. Among roughly 150,000 clones listed, around 80% were seen once. The CDR3 has 14 amino acids. From germline, CDR1 is MNHEY and CDR2 SVGAGI. V lost 7 bases and J 1 base, leaving 11 bases between the germline ends.

The sequence came from a man aged 60 to 69 with acute or convalescent COVID-19. This sequence joins TRBV6-5 and TRBJ1-5; TRBD1 might be the D (5 bases). The specimen sequenced was peripheral blood. CDR3 nucleotide sequence: TGTGCCAGCACGGAGGGGCTCAGCAATCAGCCCCAGCATTTT. Residues: CASTEGLSNQPQHF.